This T cell receptor beta chain was sequenced in a study of blood T cell repertoires in COVID-19. In the authors' methods: How many nucleated cells were present was estimated from reference gene primer amplification. Data came from immunoSEQ multiplex PCR; TCRdb stores just in-frame clones and leaves some out. The V and J calls and clone size are taken from that table; D and trimming were inferred from the DNA. The table shows roughly 250,000 clones, with roughly 90% occurring only once. Germline V lookup: CDR1 GTSNPN, CDR2 SVGIG (reference sequence). There are 15 residues in the CDR3. V was pared by 2 bases and J by 3 bases, with 16 bases between.

Input material: PBMCs or T cells enriched from blood (not recorded which). The source of this sequence is a woman between 25 and 40 years old with acute COVID-19. The chain combines TRBV30 with TRBJ1-2, with D possibly matching TRBD1 (6 bases). The CDR3 region is CAWSPSGAGDYGYTF. The CDR3 nucleotides read TGTGCCTGGAGTCCTTCTGGGGCAGGGGACTATGGCTACACCTTC.